This TCR beta chain was obtained from a study of read filtering for tumor transcriptome and immune sequencing. In this sample, this clonotype turned up many times. CDR3 length: 15 amino acids. From germline, CDR1 is SGHRS and CDR2 YFSETQ. The J segment lost 4 bases and the V segment lost 4 bases, leaving 9 bases of the junction unmatched. From about 400 ng of RNA, a library with molecular barcoded alpha/delta and beta/gamma adaptors was made. TCRdb re-analysed the reads in MiXCR, keeping a single row per CDR3 protein. The table has over 50,000 distinct CDR3 sequences, about 19% seen once. The sequencing sample was made of a population of CD138-negative cells sorted from bone marrow. This receptor was taken from a donor at least 40 years old with multiple myeloma. The chain is built from TRBV5-1 and TRBJ2-5, with 8 bases that match TRBD1. CDR3 nucleotide sequence: TGCGCCAGCAGCCCTAGACAGGGGATAGGAGAGACCCAGTACTTC. Encoded protein: CASSPRQGIGETQYF.